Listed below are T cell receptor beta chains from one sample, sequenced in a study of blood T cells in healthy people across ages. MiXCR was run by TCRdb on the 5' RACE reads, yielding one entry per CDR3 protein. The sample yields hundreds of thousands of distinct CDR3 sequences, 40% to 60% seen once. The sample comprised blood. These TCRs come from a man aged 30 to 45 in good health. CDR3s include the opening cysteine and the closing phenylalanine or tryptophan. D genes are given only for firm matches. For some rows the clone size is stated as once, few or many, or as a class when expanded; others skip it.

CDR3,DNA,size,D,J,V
CASGETMRDTQYF,TGTGCCAGCGGGGAAACCATGAGGGATACGCAGTATTTT,few,.,TRBJ2-3,TRBV27
CASQKGQDRSGYGYTF,TGTGCCAGCCAAAAGGGACAGGACCGCAGTGGCTATGGCTACACCTTC,.,TRBD1,TRBJ1-2,TRBV6-1
CASSLAGAEDRLNTEAFF,TGCGCCAGCAGCTTGGCCGGGGCGGAAGACAGGCTGAACACTGAAGCTTTCTTT,.,.,TRBJ1-1,TRBV5-1
CASSLRPSGSYNEQFF,TGTGCCAGCAGCTTAAGACCTAGCGGGAGCTACAATGAGCAGTTCTTC,.,TRBD2,TRBJ2-1,TRBV7-3
CASSLILTGTMNNEQFF,TGTGCCAGCAGTTTAATATTAACAGGGACTATGAACAATGAGCAGTTCTTC,.,.,TRBJ2-1,TRBV27
CASRVLGAGTEAFF,TGTGCCAGCAGGGTCCTGGGGGCCGGCACTGAAGCTTTCTTT,.,.,TRBJ1-1,TRBV27
CASSGLVSDEQFF,TGTGCCAGCAGCGGACTAGTAAGCGATGAGCAGTTCTTC,.,TRBD2,TRBJ2-1,TRBV28
CATGTSGGPSSYNEQFF,TGTGCCACCGGGACTAGCGGGGGCCCGAGCTCCTACAATGAGCAGTTCTTC,few,TRBD2,TRBJ2-1,TRBV10-3
CASSFQSGRGENYGYTF,TGTGCCAGCAGCTTTCAATCCGGCCGGGGCGAAAACTATGGCTACACCTTC,.,.,TRBJ1-2,TRBV7-9
CATSNQPQHF,TGTGCCACTTCGAATCAGCCCCAGCATTTT,.,.,TRBJ1-5,TRBV21-1
CASGGSGHANSPLHF,TGTGCCAGCGGTGGAAGCGGCCATGCGAATTCACCCCTCCACTTT,.,.,TRBJ1-6,TRBV7-3
CASSPITGTGIYEQYF,TGTGCCAGCTCCCCCATAACTGGGACAGGGATTTACGAGCAGTACTTC,.,TRBD1,TRBJ2-7,TRBV18
CASSRMVGGTDEQFF,TGTGCCAGCAGTCGAATGGTCGGAGGGACCGATGAGCAGTTCTTC,few,.,TRBJ2-1,TRBV12-3/TRBV12-4
CASSFTSDYNEQFF,TGTGCCAGCAGCTTCACTAGCGACTACAATGAGCAGTTCTTC,.,TRBD2,TRBJ2-1,TRBV7-2
CAWSGVGGGYNEQFF,TGTGCCTGGAGCGGAGTGGGCGGGGGCTACAATGAGCAGTTCTTC,few,TRBD2,TRBJ2-1,TRBV30
CASSTDPQSNYGYTF,TGTGCCAGCAGTACCGACCCCCAATCTAACTATGGCTACACCTTC,few,.,TRBJ1-2,TRBV27
CASSLQPTGARSEKLFF,TGTGCCAGCAGTTTACAACCGACCGGGGCGCGGAGTGAAAAACTGTTTTTT,few,.,TRBJ1-4,TRBV12-3/TRBV12-4
CASSRAEGASQPQHF,TGTGCCAGCAGCCGCGCAGAGGGCGCGAGTCAGCCCCAGCATTTT,.,.,TRBJ1-5,TRBV7-6
CASGPGTWNTEAFF,TGTGCTAGTGGCCCCGGGACTTGGAACACTGAAGCTTTCTTT,.,.,TRBJ1-1,TRBV12-5
CASSPIGRGGSYNEQFF,TGCGCCAGCAGCCCCATTGGGCGGGGGGGCTCCTACAATGAGCAGTTCTTC,.,TRBD2,TRBJ2-1,TRBV4-3
CASINAGTGGNQPQHF,TGTGCCAGCATTAACGCCGGGACAGGGGGCAATCAGCCCCAGCATTTT,.,TRBD1,TRBJ1-5,TRBV6-2/TRBV6-3
CSVAVTNNYGYTF,TGCAGCGTTGCAGTGACGAATAACTATGGCTACACCTTC,few,.,TRBJ1-2,TRBV29-1
CASSLEGTSWGGTQYF,TGTGCCAGCAGCTTGGAGGGAACTAGCTGGGGTGGTACGCAGTATTTT,.,.,TRBJ2-3,TRBV7-2
CASSPPDEKLFF,TGTGCCAGCAGCCCCCCTGATGAAAAACTGTTTTTT,.,.,TRBJ1-4,TRBV6-5
CSASLGGGKLFF,TGCAGTGCTAGCCTCGGGGGGGGAAAACTGTTTTTT,.,.,TRBJ1-4,TRBV20-1
CASSLMGANTGELFF,TGTGCCAGCAGCTTAATGGGAGCGAACACCGGGGAGCTGTTTTTT,few,.,TRBJ2-2,TRBV7-8
CASSEGGGSSHTQYF,TGTGCCAGCAGCGAGGGCGGGGGGTCCTCACACACGCAGTATTTT,.,TRBD2,TRBJ2-3,TRBV9
CASSLGTVDEQFF,TGTGCCAGCAGCTTAGGGACAGTTGATGAGCAGTTCTTC,many,.,TRBJ2-1,TRBV11-2
CAGRSNRGISYEQYF,TGTGCCGGCAGATCGAACAGGGGAATTTCCTACGAGCAGTACTTC,.,TRBD1,TRBJ2-7,TRBV28
CASSDFGFQPQHF,TGTGCCAGCAGTGATTTCGGCTTCCAGCCCCAGCATTTT,.,.,TRBJ1-5,TRBV2
CASSWADNQPQHF,TGTGCCAGCAGTTGGGCGGACAATCAGCCCCAGCATTTT,few,.,TRBJ1-5,TRBV12-3/TRBV12-4
CASSSPGANYEQYF,TGTGCCAGCAGCTCCCCGGGGGCCAACTACGAGCAGTACTTC,.,.,TRBJ2-7,TRBV7-9
CASSYREALQETQYF,TGTGCCAGCAGTTACCGGGAGGCCCTCCAAGAGACCCAGTACTTC,.,TRBD2,TRBJ2-5,TRBV6-5
CAIMGLITDTQYF,TGTGCCATCATGGGACTTATCACAGATACGCAGTATTTT,.,.,TRBJ2-3,TRBV10-3
CATTRAGENEQFF,TGTGCCACCACACGGGCAGGGGAAAATGAGCAGTTCTTC,few,.,TRBJ2-1,TRBV24-1
CASSAADRTQAFF,TGTGCCAGCAGCGCAGCCGACAGGACGCAAGCTTTCTTT,few,.,TRBJ1-1,TRBV7-3
CSAVGTVNYGYTF,TGCAGTGCTGTAGGGACGGTCAACTATGGCTACACCTTC,.,.,TRBJ1-2,TRBV20-1